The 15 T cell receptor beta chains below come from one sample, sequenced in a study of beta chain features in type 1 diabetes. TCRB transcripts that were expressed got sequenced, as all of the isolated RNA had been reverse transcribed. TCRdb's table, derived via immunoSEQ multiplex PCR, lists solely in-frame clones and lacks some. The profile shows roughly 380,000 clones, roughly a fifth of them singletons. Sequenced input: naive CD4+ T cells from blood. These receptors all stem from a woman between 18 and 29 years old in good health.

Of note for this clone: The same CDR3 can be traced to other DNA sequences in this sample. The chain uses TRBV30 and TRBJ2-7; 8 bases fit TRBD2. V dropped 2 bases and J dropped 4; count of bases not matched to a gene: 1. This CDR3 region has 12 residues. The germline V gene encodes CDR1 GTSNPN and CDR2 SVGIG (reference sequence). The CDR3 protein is CAWSTGGYEQYF. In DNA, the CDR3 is TGTGCCTGGAGTACGGGAGGGTACGAGCAGTACTTC.

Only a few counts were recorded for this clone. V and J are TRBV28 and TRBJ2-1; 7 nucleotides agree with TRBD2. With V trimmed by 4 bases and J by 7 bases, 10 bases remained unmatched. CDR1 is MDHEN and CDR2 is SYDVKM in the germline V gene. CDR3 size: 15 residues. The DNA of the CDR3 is TGTGCCAGCAGTTCCAGCGGGATAGGAGTAAATGAGCAGTTCTTC. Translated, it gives CASSSSGIGVNEQFF.

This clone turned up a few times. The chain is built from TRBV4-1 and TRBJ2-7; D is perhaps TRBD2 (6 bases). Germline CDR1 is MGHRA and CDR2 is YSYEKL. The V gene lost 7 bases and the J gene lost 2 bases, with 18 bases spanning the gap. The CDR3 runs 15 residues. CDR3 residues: CASNKPRDWTYEQYF. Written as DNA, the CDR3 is TGCGCCAGCAACAAGCCCCGGGACTGGACCTACGAGCAGTACTTC.

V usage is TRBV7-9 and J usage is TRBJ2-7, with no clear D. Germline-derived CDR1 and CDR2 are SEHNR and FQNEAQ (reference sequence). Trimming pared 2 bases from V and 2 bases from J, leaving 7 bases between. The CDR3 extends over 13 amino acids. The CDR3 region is CASSLSVTYEQYF. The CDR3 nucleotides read TGTGCCAGCAGCTTAAGCGTTACCTACGAGCAGTACTTC.

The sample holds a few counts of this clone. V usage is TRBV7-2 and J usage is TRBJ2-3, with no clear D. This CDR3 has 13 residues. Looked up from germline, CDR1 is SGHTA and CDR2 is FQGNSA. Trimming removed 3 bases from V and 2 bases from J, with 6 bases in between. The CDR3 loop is CASSFEPTDTQYF. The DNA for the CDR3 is TGTGCCAGCAGCTTCGAGCCCACAGATACGCAGTATTTT.

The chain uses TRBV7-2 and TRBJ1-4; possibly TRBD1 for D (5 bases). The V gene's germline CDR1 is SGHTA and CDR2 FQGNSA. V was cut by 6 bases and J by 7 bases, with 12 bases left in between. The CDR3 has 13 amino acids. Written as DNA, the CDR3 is TGTGCCAGCAGTCCAGGGTTCGGTGAAAAACTGTTTTTT. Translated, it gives CASSPGFGEKLFF.

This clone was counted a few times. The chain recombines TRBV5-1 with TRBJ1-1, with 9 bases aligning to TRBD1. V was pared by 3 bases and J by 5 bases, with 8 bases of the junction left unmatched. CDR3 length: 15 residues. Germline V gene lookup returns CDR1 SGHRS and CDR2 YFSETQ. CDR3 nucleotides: TGCGCCAGCAGCTCAATGGGACAGGGAGCGACTGAAGCTTTCTTT. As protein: CASSSMGQGATEAFF.

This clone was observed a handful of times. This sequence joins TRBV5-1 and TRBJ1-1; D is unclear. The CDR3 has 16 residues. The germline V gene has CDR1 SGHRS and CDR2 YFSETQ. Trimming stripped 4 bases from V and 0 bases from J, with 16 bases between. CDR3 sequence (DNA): TGCGCCAGCAGCGTGGGATACGAGGTCATGAACACTGAAGCTTTCTTT. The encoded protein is CASSVGYEVMNTEAFF.

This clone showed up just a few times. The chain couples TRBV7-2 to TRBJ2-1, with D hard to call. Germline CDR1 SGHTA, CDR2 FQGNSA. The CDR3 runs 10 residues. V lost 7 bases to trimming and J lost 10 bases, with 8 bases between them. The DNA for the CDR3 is TGTGCCAGCACCTCCGGGGAGCAGTTCTTC. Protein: CASTSGEQFF.

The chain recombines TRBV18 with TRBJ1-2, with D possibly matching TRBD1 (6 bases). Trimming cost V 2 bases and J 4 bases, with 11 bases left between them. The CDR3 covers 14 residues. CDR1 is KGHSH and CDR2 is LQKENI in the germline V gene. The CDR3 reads CASSPGAGAYGYTF. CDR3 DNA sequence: TGTGCCAGCTCACCAGGGGCAGGGGCCTATGGCTACACCTTC.

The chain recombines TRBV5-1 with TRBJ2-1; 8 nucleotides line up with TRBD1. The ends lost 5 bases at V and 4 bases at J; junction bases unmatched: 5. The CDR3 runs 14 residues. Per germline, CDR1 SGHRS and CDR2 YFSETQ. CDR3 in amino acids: CASSPGQEYNEQFF. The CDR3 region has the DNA TGCGCCAGCAGTCCGGGACAGGAGTACAATGAGCAGTTCTTC.

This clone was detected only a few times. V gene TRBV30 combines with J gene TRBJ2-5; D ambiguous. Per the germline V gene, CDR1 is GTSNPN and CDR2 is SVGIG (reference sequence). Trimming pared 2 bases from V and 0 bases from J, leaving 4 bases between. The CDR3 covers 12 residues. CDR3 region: CAWSTDQETQYF. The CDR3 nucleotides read TGTGCCTGGAGTACAGACCAAGAGACCCAGTACTTC.

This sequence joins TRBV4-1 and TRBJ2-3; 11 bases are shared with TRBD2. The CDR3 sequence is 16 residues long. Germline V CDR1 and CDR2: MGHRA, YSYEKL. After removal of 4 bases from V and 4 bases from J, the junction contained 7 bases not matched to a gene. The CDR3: CASSLLTSGAADTQYF. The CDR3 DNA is TGCGCCAGCAGCCTTTTGACTAGCGGGGCCGCAGATACGCAGTATTTT.

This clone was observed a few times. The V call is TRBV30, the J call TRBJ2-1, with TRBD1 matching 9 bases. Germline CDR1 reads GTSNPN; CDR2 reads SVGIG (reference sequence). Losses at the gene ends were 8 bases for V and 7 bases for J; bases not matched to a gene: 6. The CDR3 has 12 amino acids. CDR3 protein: CAGSQGANEQFF. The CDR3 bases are TGTGCCGGATCACAGGGGGCTAATGAGCAGTTCTTC.

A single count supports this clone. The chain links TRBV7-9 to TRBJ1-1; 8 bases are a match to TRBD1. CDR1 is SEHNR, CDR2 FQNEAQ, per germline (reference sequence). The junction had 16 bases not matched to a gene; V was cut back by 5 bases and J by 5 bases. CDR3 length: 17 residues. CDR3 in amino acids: CASSPFRPGTGKTEAFF. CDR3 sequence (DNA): TGTGCCAGCAGCCCCTTCCGTCCCGGGACAGGAAAAACTGAAGCTTTCTTT.